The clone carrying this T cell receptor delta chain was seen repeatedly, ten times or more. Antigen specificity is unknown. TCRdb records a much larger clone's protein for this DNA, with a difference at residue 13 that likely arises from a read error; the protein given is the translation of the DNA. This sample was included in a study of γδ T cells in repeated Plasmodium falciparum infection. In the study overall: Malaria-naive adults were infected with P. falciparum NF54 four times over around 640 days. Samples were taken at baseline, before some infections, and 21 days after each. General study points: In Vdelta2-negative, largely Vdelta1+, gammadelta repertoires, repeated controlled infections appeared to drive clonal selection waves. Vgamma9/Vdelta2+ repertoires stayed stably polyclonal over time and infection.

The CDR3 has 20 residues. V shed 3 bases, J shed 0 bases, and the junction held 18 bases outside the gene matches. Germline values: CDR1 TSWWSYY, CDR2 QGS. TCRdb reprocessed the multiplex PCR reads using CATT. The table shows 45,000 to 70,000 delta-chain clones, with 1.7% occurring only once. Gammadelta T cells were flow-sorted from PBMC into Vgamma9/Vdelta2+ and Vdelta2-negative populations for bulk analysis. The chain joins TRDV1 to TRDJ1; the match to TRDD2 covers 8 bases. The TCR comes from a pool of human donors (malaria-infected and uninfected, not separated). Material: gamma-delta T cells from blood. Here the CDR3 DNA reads TGTGCTCTTGGGGACCCACAATCTTCCTACCCTCACCTGTACACCGATAAACTCATCTTT. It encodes CALGDPQSSYPHLYTDKLIF.